This T cell receptor (beta chain) is drawn from a study of shared clonotypes between healthy human individuals. Findings and limits, study-wide: A reduction in generation probabilities was seen for non-shared clonotypes relative to those shared by all four donors.

Only CD45RO-negative cells positively selected for CCR7 counted as naive CD8 cells, so terminally differentiated effector memory CD45RA+ cells were excluded. The method was immunoSEQ multiplex PCR; TCRdb's version includes in-frame clones alone and lacks a portion of them. The sample includes roughly 850,000 clones, around 96% of them seen just once. Note on this clone: Antigen unknown.

Unmatched junction bases numbered 2, after V lost 7 bases and J lost 5 bases. CDR1 is MDHEN and CDR2 is SYDVKM in the germline V gene. This CDR3 comprises 11 residues. The TCR was taken from a man between 25 and 39 years old in good health. The sequencing sample was made of naive CD8+ T cells sorted from blood. The chain has TRBV28 and TRBJ2-7; TRBD1 agrees at 7 bases. The CDR3 DNA is TGTGCCAGCACACAGGGGCACGAGCAGTACTTC. This codes for CASTQGHEQYF.